Sequencing of this T cell receptor (beta chain) was carried out in a study of CD8+ T cells in alopecia areata. Study results and caveats: Unlike in mice, where it was clearer, TCR sharing across patients was less clear, possibly HLA-related. For lesional scalp, especially alopecia totalis/universalis, clonality was higher than in normal scalp. Normal-skin resident alphabeta T cells also appear among scalp sample sequences.

The authors extracted RNA and reverse transcribed it into cDNA as the sequencing template. Data came from immunoSEQ multiplex PCR; TCRdb stores just in-frame clones and leaves some out. The sample lists 150,000 or so clones, 55% to 65% occurring once. PBMCs served as the source from which CD4+ and CD8+ T cells were sorted. Notes on this clone: The antigen is undetermined.

The V end was cut by 1 base, the J end by 5 bases, with 8 bases between. There are 13 residues in the CDR3. CDR1 is MNHEY and CDR2 is SVGAGI in the germline V gene. This sequence originates from a human donor in good health. The V call is TRBV6-5, the J call TRBJ2-5; D unresolved. What was sequenced was CD4+ T cells sorted from blood. The CDR3 DNA is TGTGCCAGCAGTTACTACGGGCGGGAGACCCAGTACTTC. Protein product: CASSYYGRETQYF.